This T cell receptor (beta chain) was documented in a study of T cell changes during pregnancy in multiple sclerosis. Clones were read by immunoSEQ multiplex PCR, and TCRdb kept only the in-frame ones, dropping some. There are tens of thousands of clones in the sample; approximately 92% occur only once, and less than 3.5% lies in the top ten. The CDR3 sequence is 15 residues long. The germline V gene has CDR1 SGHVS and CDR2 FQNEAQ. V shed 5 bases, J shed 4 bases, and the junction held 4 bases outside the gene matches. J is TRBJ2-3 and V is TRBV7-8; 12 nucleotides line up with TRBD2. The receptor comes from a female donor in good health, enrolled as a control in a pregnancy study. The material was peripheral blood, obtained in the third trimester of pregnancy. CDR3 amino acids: CASSTLAGGADTQYF. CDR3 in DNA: TGTGCCAGCAGCACCCTAGCGGGGGGGGCAGATACGCAGTATTTT.